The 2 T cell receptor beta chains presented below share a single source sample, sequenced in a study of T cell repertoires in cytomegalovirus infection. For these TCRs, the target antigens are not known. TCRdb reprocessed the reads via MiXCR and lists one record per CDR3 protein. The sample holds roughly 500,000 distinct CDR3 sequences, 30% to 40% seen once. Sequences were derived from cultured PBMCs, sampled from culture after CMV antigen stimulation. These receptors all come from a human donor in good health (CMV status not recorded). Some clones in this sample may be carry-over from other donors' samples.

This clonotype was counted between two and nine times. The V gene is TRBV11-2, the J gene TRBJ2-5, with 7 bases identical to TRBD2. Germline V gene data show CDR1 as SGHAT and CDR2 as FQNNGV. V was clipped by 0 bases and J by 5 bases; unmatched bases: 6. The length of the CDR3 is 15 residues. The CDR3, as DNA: TGTGCCAGCAGCTTAGAGGGCGGGAGTTGGGAGACCCAGTACTTC. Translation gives CASSLEGGSWETQYF.

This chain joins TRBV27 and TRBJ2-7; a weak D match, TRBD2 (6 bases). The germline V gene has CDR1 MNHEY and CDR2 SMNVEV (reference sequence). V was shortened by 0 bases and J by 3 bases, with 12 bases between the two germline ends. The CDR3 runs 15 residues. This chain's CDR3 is CASSLSVGSFYEQYV. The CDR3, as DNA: TGTGCCAGCAGTTTATCAGTCGGGAGTTTCTACGAGCAGTACGTC.